This TCR beta chain was found in a study of T-cell reconstitution after alpha-beta-depleted transplantation in children (dated by TCRdb to between 2015 and 2016). Some background on the complete study: Using TCR repertoire profiling, the study quantitatively followed how T-cell immune reconstitution unfolded in children after TCRalphabeta/CD19-depleted allogeneic hematopoietic cell transplantation.

The treatment or condition tag for this specimen amounts to: allogeneic hematopoietic cell transplantation with graft depleted of TCRalphabeta T cells and CD19 B cells. TCRalphabeta/CD19-depleted allogeneic hematopoietic cell grafts were given to the transplant recipients, all of whom were children. This clonotype was seen repeatedly, ten times or more. Its antigen is still unknown. No clone much larger than this one lies a single base away; base qualities are absent. V trim: 4 bases; J trim: 4 bases; unmatched bases: 5. Measured from the cysteine to the phenylalanine, the CDR3 is 14 residues long. Just the 42-base CDR3 DNA is kept, in frame starting at base 1. From the germline V gene, CDR1 is SGHRS and CDR2 is YFSETQ. Library preparation used PCR. Sequencer: Illumina HiSeq 2500. Molecular barcoding was employed in the preparation of TCR libraries, with unique molecular identifiers being used to normalize TCRbeta repertoire quantification. TCRdb's own reprocessing of the public reads used fastp at Q25 and MiXCR and kept productive beta chains. Under each unique CDR3 protein, matching rows form one entry showing the most common genes and DNA. Counted in this sample were 450,000 to 700,000 distinct CDR3 sequences; 20% to 30% of them appeared once. About 35% of the sample rests with the top ten.

The paper's findings and limits, for the study overall: Hyperexpanded clone frequencies declined over subsequent months; after one year, T-cell counts and TCRbeta diversity were mostly attributed to newly produced T cells. The apparently early alphabetaT-cell count recovery about two months after transplant was reportedly dependent on only several hundred rapidly expanded clones derived from non-depleted graft cells. The high TCRbeta diversity at day 60 in some patients was ascribed to recipient T cells and intrathymic progenitors that had survived conditioning.

This TCR was sampled from a boy under three years old with Wiskott-Aldrich syndrome, due to receive a stem cell transplant. In this chain, TRBV5-1 is recombined with TRBJ2-3, and 8 junction bases match TRBD1. The material sequenced was PBMCs, taken before TCRalphabeta/CD19-depleted stem cell transplant. The CDR3 region has the sequence CASSTGQGADTQYF. The sequenced DNA: TGCGCCAGCAGCACCGGACAGGGTGCAGATACGCAGTATTTT.